This T cell receptor beta chain was identified in a study of shared clonotypes between healthy human individuals. Looking at the study overall: Serving as donors were two women and three men, whose ages spanned 18 to 49.

Among the donors, all were Caucasian adults who lived in Nashville, Tennessee. Unsorted samples drew genomic DNA from about 90 million PBMCs. Around 29,000 T cell genomes, or about 320 ng DNA, went into unsorted PBMC replicate PCRs. The table came from immunoSEQ multiplex PCR; TCRdb's copy has only in-frame clones and leaves some out. The sample yields about 490,000 clones, roughly 78% seen once. The V gene's germline CDR1 is SNHLY and CDR2 FYNNEI. The junction had 13 bases not matched to a gene; V was cut back by 8 bases and J by 7 bases. The CDR3 has 17 amino acids. The source material was PBMCs. The source of this sequence is a woman between 40 and 55 years old in good health. Some clones in this sample may be carry-over from other donors' samples. The chain links TRBV2 to TRBJ2-1, with 14 bases aligning to TRBD2. The CDR3 DNA is TGTGCCAGCGGCCAGGGGGGACTAGCGGGAGTAAGGAATGAGCAGTTCTTC. It specifies CASGQGGLAGVRNEQFF.